Listed below are T cell receptor beta chains from one sample, sequenced in a study of T cell repertoires in cytomegalovirus infection. TCRdb recomputed calls from the reads with MiXCR, one row per CDR3 protein. The table lists about 240,000 distinct CDR3 sequences, more than 9% of them singletons. Specimen: PBMCs. The receptor source for this set is a human donor in good health (CMV status not recorded). Some clones in this sample may be carry-over from other donors' samples. Each CDR3 is given with its conserved first and last residue. The order of the fields is D gene, clone size, J gene, V gene, CDR3 protein, CDR3 DNA. D genes are given only for firm matches. Clone size is shown for a subset of rows, as once, few, many or a class of expanded clone.

. many TRBJ1-2 TRBV28 CASRQQLNYGYTF TGTGCCAGCAGGCAACAGCTAAACTATGGCTACACCTTC
. many TRBJ2-7 TRBV7-2 CASSSVVGRKGEQYF TGTGCCAGCAGCTCCGTGGTCGGACGAAAGGGCGAGCAGTACTTC
TRBD1 few TRBJ2-1 TRBV27 CASSIRTGTYNEQFF TGTGCCAGCAGTATAAGGACAGGGACCTACAATGAGCAGTTCTTC
. . TRBJ2-3 TRBV6-6 CASGSPGASTDTQYF TGTGCCAGCGGTTCCCCGGGGGCTAGCACAGATACGCAGTATTTT
TRBD2 many TRBJ2-7 TRBV7-2 CASSLAPLAGAHYEQYF TGTGCCAGCAGCCTCGCCCCACTAGCGGGAGCTCACTACGAGCAGTACTTC
TRBD1 many TRBJ1-4 TRBV28 CASSSGQGMTNEKLFF TGTGCCAGCAGTTCAGGACAGGGGATGACTAATGAAAAACTGTTTTTT
. many TRBJ1-5 TRBV28 CASSVAGGDQPQHF TGTGCCAGCAGCGTAGCCGGGGGGGATCAGCCCCAGCATTTT
. many TRBJ1-2 TRBV7-9 CASSLVNLNYGYTF TGTGCCAGCAGCTTAGTGAACCTTAACTATGGCTACACCTTC
TRBD1 . TRBJ1-1 TRBV28 CASSRGGRTEAFF TGTGCCAGCAGCCGAGGGGGCCGCACTGAAGCTTTCTTT
TRBD1 . TRBJ2-3 TRBV6-6 CASRIGQGREDTQYF TGTGCCAGCAGGATTGGACAGGGGCGGGAAGATACGCAGTATTTT
TRBD2 many TRBJ2-1 TRBV6-6 CASSYPPSGSGGAREQFF TGTGCCAGCAGTTACCCCCCGTCGGGTAGCGGGGGGGCCCGCGAGCAGTTCTTC
. many TRBJ2-5 TRBV7-6 CASSSPTQETQYF TGTGCCAGCAGCTCCCCGACCCAAGAGACCCAGTACTTC
. many TRBJ1-5 TRBV7-8 CASSFRGNKGNQPQHF TGTGCCAGCAGCTTCCGGGGCAACAAGGGAAATCAGCCCCAGCATTTT
. . TRBJ1-2 TRBV29-1 CSVSKGGYTF TGCAGCGTTTCAAAGGGCGGCTACACCTTC
. few TRBJ1-6 TRBV28 CASSGGQGENSPLHF TGTGCCAGCAGTGGTGGGCAGGGTGAGAATTCACCCCTCCACTTT
TRBD2 many TRBJ2-1 TRBV7-3 CASSQGGLGQYNEQFF TGTGCCAGCAGTCAAGGGGGACTAGGCCAATACAATGAGCAGTTCTTC
TRBD1 many TRBJ1-1 TRBV7-2 CASSSQTGVGTEAFF TGTGCCAGCAGCTCCCAGACAGGGGTAGGGACTGAAGCTTTCTTT
TRBD1 . TRBJ2-7 TRBV20-1 CSANPTGFYEQYF TGCAGTGCTAACCCGACAGGGTTCTACGAGCAGTACTTC
TRBD2 many TRBJ2-3 TRBV19 CASSIGGLAGAGDTQYF TGTGCCAGTAGTATAGGCGGACTAGCGGGAGCTGGAGATACGCAGTATTTT
. many TRBJ1-1 TRBV28 CASSPPIRGGGTEAFF TGTGCCAGCAGCCCGCCTATTCGGGGCGGAGGGACTGAAGCTTTCTTT
. few TRBJ2-2 TRBV4-2 CASSQDKGTTGELFF TGTGCCAGCAGCCAAGATAAGGGAACCACCGGGGAGCTGTTTTTT
. few TRBJ2-1 TRBV18 CASSPTRDNEQFF TGTGCCAGCTCACCTACTAGGGACAATGAGCAGTTCTTC
TRBD1 many TRBJ2-7 TRBV6-5 CASSYSISGTGSEQYF TGTGCCAGCAGTTACTCGATATCCGGGACAGGGTCCGAGCAGTACTTC
. many TRBJ2-3 TRBV7-7 CASSLATLTGFEGTDTQYF TGTGCCAGCAGCTTAGCGACCTTAACAGGGTTTGAGGGCACAGATACGCAGTATTTT
. . TRBJ2-1 TRBV19 CASQRAGQPRNEQFF TGTGCCTCTCAGAGAGCGGGACAGCCGCGGAATGAGCAGTTCTTC
. . TRBJ2-1 TRBV20-1 CSARDIGGSSYNEQFF TGCAGTGCTAGAGATATAGGGGGGAGCTCCTACAATGAGCAGTTCTTC
. many TRBJ2-5 TRBV11-3 CASSLAGRETQYF TGTGCCAGCAGCTTAGCAGGGCGGGAGACCCAGTACTTC
. many TRBJ1-6 TRBV6-5 CASSYSGGSSPLHF TGTGCCAGCAGTTACTCCGGGGGCAGTTCACCCCTCCACTTT
. many TRBJ2-7 TRBV29-1 CSAALAPSSYEQYF TGCAGCGCAGCATTGGCCCCGAGCTCCTACGAGCAGTACTTC
. . TRBJ1-1 TRBV20-1 CSASAAYGRDEAFF TGCAGTGCTAGTGCGGCATATGGACGTGACGAAGCTTTCTTT
TRBD2 few TRBJ2-7 TRBV10-3 CAISDLAGTNYEQYF TGTGCCATCAGTGACCTAGCGGGAACCAACTACGAGCAGTACTTC
. few TRBJ2-3 TRBV19 CASSISRGTDTQYF TGTGCCAGTAGTATTTCCAGGGGCACAGATACGCAGTATTTT
. many TRBJ1-1 TRBV6-2/TRBV6-3 CAIRPGNTEAFF TGTGCCATCCGCCCGGGTAACACTGAAGCTTTCTTT
. few TRBJ2-7 TRBV12-3/TRBV12-4 CASSFLGTYEQYF TGTGCCAGCAGTTTTTTGGGCACCTACGAGCAGTACTTC
. many TRBJ2-3 TRBV20-1 CSASPSTDTQYF TGCAGTGCTAGCCCTAGCACAGATACGCAGTATTTT
TRBD1 many TRBJ2-7 TRBV7-2 CASSWGTEGYEQYF TGTGCCAGCAGCTGGGGGACAGAGGGCTACGAGCAGTACTTC
. many TRBJ1-6 TRBV6-1 CASRPRTAPLHF TGTGCCAGCAGGCCTAGGACAGCGCCCCTCCACTTT
. few TRBJ1-5 TRBV19 CATTREQGRSNQPQHF TGTGCCACGACACGGGAACAGGGAAGGAGCAATCAGCCCCAGCATTTT
. many TRBJ2-3 TRBV7-2 CASSLERTDTQYF TGTGCCAGCAGCTTAGAAAGAACAGATACGCAGTATTTT
. . TRBJ2-3 TRBV5-1 CASSLESAGTTDTQYF TGCGCCAGCAGCTTGGAAAGCGCGGGAACCACAGATACGCAGTATTTT
TRBD1 many TRBJ1-1 TRBV7-2 CASSNGQGVTEAFF TGTGCCAGCAGCAACGGACAGGGGGTTACTGAAGCTTTCTTT
. . TRBJ2-1 TRBV12-3/TRBV12-4 CASSFLSGNEQFF TGTGCCAGCAGCTTTCTCTCGGGCAATGAGCAGTTCTTC
. . TRBJ1-3 TRBV20-1 CSARDLNRSGNTIYF TGCAGTGCTAGAGATCTGAATCGCTCTGGAAACACCATATATTTT
. . TRBJ2-5 TRBV6-2/TRBV6-3 CASVGRGQETQYF TGTGCCAGCGTGGGAAGGGGGCAAGAGACCCAGTACTTC
. . TRBJ1-1 TRBV19 CASSKGILNTEAFF TGTGCCAGTAGTAAAGGCATTTTGAACACTGAAGCTTTCTTT
. once TRBJ2-3 TRBV20-1 CSATRTESTDTQYF TGCAGTGCTACACGGACAGAAAGCACAGATACGCAGTATTTT
. . TRBJ2-7 TRBV20-1 CSARAGTPTREQYF TGCAGTGCTAGAGCGGGGACACCAACGAGGGAGCAGTACTTC
. . TRBJ2-6 TRBV29-1 CSVEQDQNPGANVLTF TGCAGCGTGGAGCAGGACCAGAACCCTGGGGCCAACGTCCTGACTTTC
TRBD2 . TRBJ2-1 TRBV19 CASSPGTSGGLYNEQFF TGTGCCAGTAGTCCCGGGACTAGCGGGGGACTTTACAATGAGCAGTTCTTC
. many TRBJ1-1 TRBV6-1 CASRTERGGTEAFF TGTGCCAGCAGGACGGAACGGGGGGGGACTGAAGCTTTCTTT